The 27 T cell receptor beta chains below were found in one sample sequenced in a study of shared clonotypes between healthy human individuals. This table comes from immunoSEQ multiplex PCR, and its TCRdb copy is limited to in-frame clones, with some not included. The sample holds 2.5 million or so clones, roughly nine tenths seen once. Sequencing was carried out using naive CD4+ T cells sorted from blood. The subset here: CD45RA+ positively selected. The source of these receptors is a man in his late teens or twenties in good health.

V and J are TRBV6-6 and TRBJ2-5; the match to TRBD2 covers 13 bases. CDR1 MNHNY and CDR2 SVGAGI come from the germline V gene (reference sequence). CDR3 size: 15 residues. V was pared by 5 bases and J by 4 bases, with 4 bases of the junction left unmatched. CDR3 sequence (DNA): TGTGCCAGCAGTACTAGCGGGGGGGCGGGAGAGACCCAGTACTTC. This translates into CASSTSGGAGETQYF.

About this clone itself: Other DNA variants within this sample encode the same CDR3. The V call is TRBV11-3, the J call TRBJ2-2, with D possibly being TRBD2 (6 bases). The CDR3 is made up of 15 amino acids. Germline loops: CDR1 SGHNT, CDR2 YENEEA. V lost 0 bases and J 2 bases, leaving 7 bases between the germline ends. The CDR3 DNA follows: TGTGCCAGCAGCTTAGAGGGGGGAAACACCGGGGAGCTGTTTTTT. This gives the protein CASSLEGGNTGELFF.

Concerning this clone: The identical CDR3 is also encoded by other nucleotide sequences in the sample. In nucleotides, the CDR3 is TGCGCCAGCAGCTTGGGAGGAGGGGGCGACTATGGCTACACCTTC. Amino acids: CASSLGGGGDYGYTF. This chain links TRBV5-1 with TRBJ1-2, with 7 bases matching TRBD1. CDR3 length: 15 residues. The V gene's germline CDR1 is SGHRS and CDR2 YFSETQ. V was pared by 0 bases and J by 3 bases, with 5 bases of the junction left unmatched.

J is TRBJ2-1 and V is TRBV27; the D gene is possibly TRBD1 (6 bases). Germline V lookup: CDR1 MNHEY, CDR2 SMNVEV (reference sequence). The CDR3 consists of 15 residues. Trimming shortened V by 7 bases and J by 5 bases, and 18 bases separated the two germline ends. The CDR3, as DNA: TGTGCCAGCACCCTTAGGGGGTCTGTTAACAATGAGCAGTTCTTC. Its translation: CASTLRGSVNNEQFF.

In regard to this clone: At one end, the junction sequence differs from germline, possibly due to a read error. The genes are TRBV7-7 and TRBJ2-1, with 9 positions matching TRBD2. CDR1 and CDR2 (germline): SSHAT, FNYEAQ (reference sequence). The CDR3 extends over 15 amino acids. The CDR3 loop is CASSLRGGGAFEQFF. As DNA, the CDR3 is TGTGCTAGCAGCTTACGGGGCGGGGGGGCCTTTGAGCAGTTCTTC.

This rearrangement joins TRBV6-5 to TRBJ2-2, with 7 bases lining up with TRBD1. The V gene end was trimmed by 5 bases and the J gene end by 4 bases; junction bases not matched to a gene: 7. Germline V gives CDR1 MNHEY, CDR2 SVGAGI. This CDR3 comprises 15 residues. For the CDR3, the DNA is TGTGCCAGCAGTGCCCCGGGACAGCGCACCGGGGAGCTGTTTTTT. Translated, it gives CASSAPGQRTGELFF.

The V and J genes are TRBV6-1 and TRBJ2-2, with TRBD2 matching 10 bases. The V gene end was trimmed by 2 bases and the J gene end by 4 bases; junction bases not matched to a gene: 10. In germline, CDR1 is MNHNS, CDR2 SASEGT. The CDR3 spans 18 residues. This chain's CDR3 is CASSEFLAGAAGTGELFF. The CDR3 DNA reads as TGTGCCAGCAGTGAATTCCTAGCGGGGGCTGCGGGCACCGGGGAGCTGTTTTTT.

This clone was seen just once. This rearrangement joins TRBV6-1 to TRBJ1-6; the D is unclear. Germline lookup yields CDR1 MNHNS and CDR2 SASEGT. The CDR3 spans 17 residues. Trimming stripped 2 bases from V and 0 bases from J, with 11 bases between. CDR3: CASSESVFTSYNSPLHF. CDR3 nucleotide sequence: TGTGCCAGCAGTGAAAGTGTATTTACCTCCTATAATTCACCCCTCCACTTT.

The CDR3 coding sequence is TGTGCCAGCAGCTTGGGACAGGGGGCGCCCCGCTATGGCTACACCTTC. It yields the protein CASSLGQGAPRYGYTF. The V gene is TRBV5-4, the J gene TRBJ1-2; 10 bases align to TRBD1. This CDR3 has 16 amino acids. Germline lookup yields CDR1 SGHNT and CDR2 YYREEE (reference sequence). With V trimmed by 0 bases and J by 4 bases, 6 bases remained unmatched.

V usage is TRBV6-1 and J usage is TRBJ1-1; D ambiguous. V lost 4 bases to trimming and J lost 1 base, with 13 bases between them. The CDR3 sequence is 15 residues long. CDR1 is MNHNS and CDR2 is SASEGT in the germline V gene. The CDR3 protein is CASSGGPLRNTEAFF. CDR3 in DNA: TGTGCCAGCAGTGGTGGGCCCCTGAGGAACACTGAAGCTTTCTTT.

The chain links TRBV29-1 to TRBJ1-4; 9 bases match TRBD1. The V gene end was trimmed by 4 bases and the J gene end by 3 bases; junction bases not matched to a gene: 12. Per the germline V gene, CDR1 is SQVTM and CDR2 is ANQGSEA. This CDR3 spans 17 amino acids. CDR3 amino acids: CSVGSGTGFWANEKLFF. In DNA, the CDR3 is TGCAGCGTTGGCTCCGGGACAGGGTTTTGGGCTAATGAAAAACTGTTTTTT.

The V gene is TRBV10-3, the J gene TRBJ1-5, with TRBD1 matching 8 bases. There are 16 residues in the CDR3. Germline loops: CDR1 ENHRY, CDR2 SYGVKD. V shed 0 bases and J 6 bases; nucleotides not matched to a gene: 7. This CDR3 reads CAISESGQGAGQPQHF. The DNA of the CDR3 is TGTGCCATCAGTGAGTCGGGGCAGGGGGCCGGTCAGCCCCAGCATTTT.

The chain combines TRBV29-1 with TRBJ1-1; TRBD1 is a possible D gene (6 bases). The CDR3 has 13 residues. Germline V gene lookup returns CDR1 SQVTM and CDR2 ANQGSEA. Between the trimmed V and J ends, which lost 3 bases and 1 base, there was a span of 9 bases. The CDR3 bases are TGCAGCGTTGACCAGGGGACGAACACTGAAGCTTTCTTT. Translation: CSVDQGTNTEAFF. The full variable domain, with the rest looked up from reference TRBV29-1 and TRBJ1-1, is SAVISQKPSRDICQRGTSLTIQCQVDSQVTMMFWYRQQPGQSLTLIATANQGSEATYESGFVIDKFPISRPNLTFSTLTVSNMSPEDSSIYLCSVDQGTNTEAFFGQGTRLTVV.

This chain links TRBV11-2 with TRBJ1-2; 8 bases fit TRBD1. The V segment lost 4 bases and the J segment 4 bases; nucleotides outside the gene matches: 11. Per germline, CDR1 SGHAT and CDR2 FQNNGV. This CDR3 is built from 16 residues. The CDR3 nucleotides are TGTGCCAGCAGCTCCAATCGCGACAGGGGCGTCTATGGCTACACCTTC. This sequence encodes CASSSNRDRGVYGYTF.

The chain carries TRBV18 and TRBJ2-7; the match to TRBD2 covers 7 bases. The V segment lost 5 bases and the J segment 3 bases; nucleotides outside the gene matches: 7. There are 14 residues in the CDR3. Looked up from germline, CDR1 is KGHSH and CDR2 is LQKENI. Written as DNA, the CDR3 is TGTGCCAGCTCAGCCGGGACTACCAGCTACGAGCAGTACTTC. Its translation: CASSAGTTSYEQYF.

A note on this clone: At the DNA level, this CDR3 is encoded by other sequences in the same sample as well. The rearrangement joins TRBV10-1 to TRBJ2-2, with D uncertain. The germline CDR1 and CDR2 sequences are WNHNN and SYGVQD (reference sequence). The CDR3 contains 13 residues. Trimming pared 0 bases from V and 4 bases from J, leaving 3 bases between. The CDR3 DNA reads TGCGCCAGCAGTGAGTCCGGCACCGGGGAGCTGTTTTTT. As protein: CASSESGTGELFF.

The J gene is TRBJ2-2, the V gene TRBV10-3, with 7 nucleotides matching TRBD2. The junction had 14 bases not matched to a gene; V was cut back by 2 bases and J by 5 bases. CDR3 length: 18 amino acids. CDR1 is ENHRY, CDR2 SYGVKD, per germline. The CDR3 DNA reads as TGTGCCATCAGTGAGCCCACCCGGGACTACCCGGGTACCGGGGAGCTGTTTTTT. It yields the protein CAISEPTRDYPGTGELFF.

The rearrangement uses TRBV10-1 and TRBJ2-5, with D possibly being TRBD1 (6 bases). The CDR3 covers 14 residues. V was cut by 0 bases and J by 3 bases, with 8 bases left in between. The V gene's germline CDR1 is WNHNN and CDR2 SYGVQD (reference sequence). CDR3 sequence reads: CASSESTGKETQYF. Written as DNA, the CDR3 is TGCGCCAGCAGTGAGTCTACAGGGAAAGAGACCCAGTACTTC.

The gene calls are TRBV5-1 and TRBJ2-1, with D maybe TRBD2 (5 bases). From germline, CDR1 is SGHRS and CDR2 YFSETQ. CDR3 size: 16 residues. The germline V and J ends were trimmed by 0 bases and 10 bases, with 20 bases remaining between them. The CDR3 bases are TGCGCCAGCAGCTTGGTCACCGGTCAGACTTCGGGGGAGCAGTTCTTC. Amino acids: CASSLVTGQTSGEQFF.

This clone was found once. The chain recombines TRBV14 with TRBJ2-3, with 10 bases matching TRBD1. The CDR3 consists of 14 residues. With 4 bases clipped from V and 5 bases from J, the junction kept 3 bases outside the gene matches. Germline CDR1 and CDR2: SGHDN and FVKESK. The CDR3 sequence: CASSRQGAEDTQYF. DNA of the CDR3: TGTGCCAGCAGCCGACAGGGGGCTGAAGATACGCAGTATTTT. Supplemented by reference TRBV14 and TRBJ2-3, the full variable domain reads EAGVTQFPSHSVIEKGQTVTLRCDPISGHDNLYWYRRVMGKEIKFLLHFVKESKQDESGMPNNRFLAERTGGTYSTLKVQPAELEDSGVYFCASSRQGAEDTQYFGPGTRLTVL.

CDR3 bases: TGTGCCAGTAGTACTTCCTTGGGGGGGCGGGAGACCCAGTACTTC. Protein: CASSTSLGGRETQYF. V and J are TRBV19 and TRBJ2-5; D is perhaps TRBD2 (7 bases). CDR3 size: 15 residues. With 4 bases removed from V and 5 bases from J, the gap between germline ends came to 17 bases. Germline values: CDR1 LNHDA, CDR2 SQIVND (reference sequence).

The rearrangement joins TRBV7-2 to TRBJ2-2; 10 bases line up with TRBD1. CDR1 and CDR2 from the germline V gene are SGHTA and FQGNSA. The CDR3 spans 14 residues. V shed 3 bases, J shed 7 bases, and the junction held 2 bases outside the gene matches. CDR3 DNA: TGTGCCAGCAGCTTCGGACAGGGGGTCGGGGAGCTGTTTTTT. Encoded protein: CASSFGQGVGELFF.

The chain has TRBV6-1 and TRBJ2-2, with D tentatively TRBD1 (6 bases). The CDR3 covers 15 residues. Trimming took off 6 bases at V and 4 bases at J, with 15 bases between the two ends. Germline CDR1 reads MNHNS; CDR2 reads SASEGT. The CDR3 region is CASRTGTGRTGELFF. The CDR3 bases are TGTGCCAGCAGAACAGGGACGGGGCGCACCGGGGAGCTGTTTTTT.

J is TRBJ1-3 and V is TRBV5-1; no definite D call. CDR1 and CDR2 (germline): SGHRS, YFSETQ. V lost 3 bases and J 4 bases, leaving 11 bases between the germline ends. The CDR3 length is 14 residues. The CDR3 sequence is CASSSAPRGNTIYF. The CDR3, as DNA: TGCGCCAGCAGCTCGGCCCCCCGGGGAAACACCATATATTTT.

This clone was counted a single time. The chain is built from TRBV5-1 and TRBJ1-1; TRBD1 aligns across 7 bases. The CDR3 is 13 residues long. Germline CDR1 is SGHRS and CDR2 is YFSETQ. With 0 bases clipped from V and 6 bases from J, the junction kept 2 bases outside the gene matches. The CDR3 DNA reads TGCGCCAGCAGCTTGGACAGGGGCTCTGAAGCTTTCTTT. It is translated as CASSLDRGSEAFF. The entire variable domain, with the rest obtained from reference TRBV5-1 and TRBJ1-1, is as follows: KAGVTQTPRYLIKTRGQQVTLSCSPISGHRSVSWYQQTPGQGLQFLFEYFSETQRNKGNFPGRFSGRQFSNSRSEMNVSTLELGDSALYLCASSLDRGSEAFFGQGTRLTVV.

The chain has TRBV28 and TRBJ2-3; TRBD2 might be the D (6 bases). CDR1 is MDHEN, CDR2 SYDVKM, per germline. The CDR3 covers 13 residues. Trimming left V 8 bases short and J 6 bases short, with 15 bases between. The CDR3 reads CASLGGGLDTQYF. The CDR3 DNA is TGTGCCAGCCTTGGTGGGGGGTTGGATACGCAGTATTTT.

This chain uses TRBV10-3 with TRBJ2-5, with no clear D. The CDR3 has 14 amino acids. V dropped 2 bases and J dropped 5 bases, with 12 bases sitting between them. Germline assignment: CDR1 ENHRY and CDR2 SYGVKD. CDR3 region: CAISELGLGETQYF. In DNA form, the CDR3 reads TGTGCCATCAGTGAGCTTGGATTAGGGGAGACCCAGTACTTC.